This T cell receptor (beta chain) was observed in a study of T-cell memory formation after mild COVID-19. The V and J ends lost 1 base and 8 bases respectively, with 11 bases between them. There are 14 residues in the CDR3. In germline, CDR1 is MGHRA, CDR2 YSYEKL. This clonotype has a handful of counts. Using its own MiXCR run on the 5' RACE reads, TCRdb lists one record per CDR3 protein. The table has fewer than 350,000 distinct CDR3 sequences, under 20% seen once; the top ten hold 23%. This receptor was identified in a man between 18 and 29 years old who had mild COVID-19 (a few samples of this study predate the infection). Cell type and time point are not known. The sequenced sample was PBMCs or a T cell subset sorted from them (not recorded which). The rearrangement joins TRBV4-1 to TRBJ1-4, with D tentatively TRBD1 (5 bases). The CDR3 is CASSQVDEGEKLFF. Written as DNA, the CDR3 is TGCGCCAGCAGCCAAGTCGACGAGGGGGAAAAACTGTTTTTT.